Sequencing of this TCR beta chain was carried out in a study of identifying expanded T cells in peripheral blood. Collection occurred without any documented infections or immune events in donors. This CDR3 is 16 amino acids long. In germline, CDR1 is LGHNA, CDR2 YSLEER. V lost 0 bases, J lost 4 bases, and 15 bases lay in between. TCRdb's copy holds only in-frame clones and misses some; the assay was immunoSEQ multiplex PCR. The table lists roughly 92,000 clones, 88% of them singletons. J is TRBJ1-2 and V is TRBV4-3; perhaps TRBD1 as D (5 bases). Sample: blood. This sequence originates from a person between 18 and 75 years old in good health. The CDR3 here is CASSQEITVDSYGYTF. The CDR3 nucleotides read TGCGCCAGCAGCCAAGAAATTACGGTAGACAGCTATGGCTACACCTTC.